The table lists the clone carrying this T cell receptor beta chain with many counts. Its antigen is still unknown. These data come from a study of Graves' ophthalmopathy and Graves' hyperthyroidism. PBMCs stemmed from roughly 9.7 ml of fresh peripheral blood. V lost 6 bases and J 7 bases, leaving 18 bases between the germline ends. Germline values: CDR1 GTSNPN, CDR2 SVGIG (reference sequence). The CDR3 is 14 residues long. General study findings and limits: Ophthalmopathy progression was predicted by the model at less than 71% sensitivity and less than 75% specificity.

Amplification of TCR beta CDR3 regions used RNA transcripts. First-round RT-PCR with HTBI primers preceded a second-round multiplex PCR. Using its own MiXCR run on the multiplex PCR reads, TCRdb lists one record per CDR3 protein. The sample has a few hundred thousand distinct CDR3 sequences; about a sixth are singletons. The sequencing sample was made of peripheral blood. The sequence came from an adult man with Graves' ophthalmopathy. V usage is TRBV30 and J usage is TRBJ2-2, with D unresolved. CDR3 DNA: TGTGCCTGCCTCGTTTTGGGAAAGAGCGGGGAGCTGTTTTTT. It encodes CACLVLGKSGELFF. The entire variable domain, with the rest obtained from reference TRBV30 and TRBJ2-2, is as follows: SQTIHQWPATLVQPVGSPLSLECTVEGTSNPNLYWYRQAAGRGLQLLFYSVGIGQISSEVPQNLSASRPQDRQFILSSKKLLLSDSGFYLCACLVLGKSGELFFGEGSRLTVL.